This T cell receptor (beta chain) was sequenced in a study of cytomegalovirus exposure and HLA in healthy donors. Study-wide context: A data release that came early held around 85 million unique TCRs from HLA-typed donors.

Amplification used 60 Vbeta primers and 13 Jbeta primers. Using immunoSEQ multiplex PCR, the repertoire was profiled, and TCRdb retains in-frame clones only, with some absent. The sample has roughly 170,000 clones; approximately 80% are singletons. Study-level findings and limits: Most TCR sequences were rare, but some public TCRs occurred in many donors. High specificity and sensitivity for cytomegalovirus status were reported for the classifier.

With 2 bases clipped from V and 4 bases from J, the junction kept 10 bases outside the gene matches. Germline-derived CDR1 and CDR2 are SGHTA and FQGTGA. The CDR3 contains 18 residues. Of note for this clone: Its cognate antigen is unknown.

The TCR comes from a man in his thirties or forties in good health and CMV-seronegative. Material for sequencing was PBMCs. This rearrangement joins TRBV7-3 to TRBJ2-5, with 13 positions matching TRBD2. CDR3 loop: CASSLGLTSGGIGETQYF. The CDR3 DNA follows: TGTGCCAGCAGCTTAGGGCTGACTAGCGGGGGGATAGGAGAGACCCAGTACTTC.